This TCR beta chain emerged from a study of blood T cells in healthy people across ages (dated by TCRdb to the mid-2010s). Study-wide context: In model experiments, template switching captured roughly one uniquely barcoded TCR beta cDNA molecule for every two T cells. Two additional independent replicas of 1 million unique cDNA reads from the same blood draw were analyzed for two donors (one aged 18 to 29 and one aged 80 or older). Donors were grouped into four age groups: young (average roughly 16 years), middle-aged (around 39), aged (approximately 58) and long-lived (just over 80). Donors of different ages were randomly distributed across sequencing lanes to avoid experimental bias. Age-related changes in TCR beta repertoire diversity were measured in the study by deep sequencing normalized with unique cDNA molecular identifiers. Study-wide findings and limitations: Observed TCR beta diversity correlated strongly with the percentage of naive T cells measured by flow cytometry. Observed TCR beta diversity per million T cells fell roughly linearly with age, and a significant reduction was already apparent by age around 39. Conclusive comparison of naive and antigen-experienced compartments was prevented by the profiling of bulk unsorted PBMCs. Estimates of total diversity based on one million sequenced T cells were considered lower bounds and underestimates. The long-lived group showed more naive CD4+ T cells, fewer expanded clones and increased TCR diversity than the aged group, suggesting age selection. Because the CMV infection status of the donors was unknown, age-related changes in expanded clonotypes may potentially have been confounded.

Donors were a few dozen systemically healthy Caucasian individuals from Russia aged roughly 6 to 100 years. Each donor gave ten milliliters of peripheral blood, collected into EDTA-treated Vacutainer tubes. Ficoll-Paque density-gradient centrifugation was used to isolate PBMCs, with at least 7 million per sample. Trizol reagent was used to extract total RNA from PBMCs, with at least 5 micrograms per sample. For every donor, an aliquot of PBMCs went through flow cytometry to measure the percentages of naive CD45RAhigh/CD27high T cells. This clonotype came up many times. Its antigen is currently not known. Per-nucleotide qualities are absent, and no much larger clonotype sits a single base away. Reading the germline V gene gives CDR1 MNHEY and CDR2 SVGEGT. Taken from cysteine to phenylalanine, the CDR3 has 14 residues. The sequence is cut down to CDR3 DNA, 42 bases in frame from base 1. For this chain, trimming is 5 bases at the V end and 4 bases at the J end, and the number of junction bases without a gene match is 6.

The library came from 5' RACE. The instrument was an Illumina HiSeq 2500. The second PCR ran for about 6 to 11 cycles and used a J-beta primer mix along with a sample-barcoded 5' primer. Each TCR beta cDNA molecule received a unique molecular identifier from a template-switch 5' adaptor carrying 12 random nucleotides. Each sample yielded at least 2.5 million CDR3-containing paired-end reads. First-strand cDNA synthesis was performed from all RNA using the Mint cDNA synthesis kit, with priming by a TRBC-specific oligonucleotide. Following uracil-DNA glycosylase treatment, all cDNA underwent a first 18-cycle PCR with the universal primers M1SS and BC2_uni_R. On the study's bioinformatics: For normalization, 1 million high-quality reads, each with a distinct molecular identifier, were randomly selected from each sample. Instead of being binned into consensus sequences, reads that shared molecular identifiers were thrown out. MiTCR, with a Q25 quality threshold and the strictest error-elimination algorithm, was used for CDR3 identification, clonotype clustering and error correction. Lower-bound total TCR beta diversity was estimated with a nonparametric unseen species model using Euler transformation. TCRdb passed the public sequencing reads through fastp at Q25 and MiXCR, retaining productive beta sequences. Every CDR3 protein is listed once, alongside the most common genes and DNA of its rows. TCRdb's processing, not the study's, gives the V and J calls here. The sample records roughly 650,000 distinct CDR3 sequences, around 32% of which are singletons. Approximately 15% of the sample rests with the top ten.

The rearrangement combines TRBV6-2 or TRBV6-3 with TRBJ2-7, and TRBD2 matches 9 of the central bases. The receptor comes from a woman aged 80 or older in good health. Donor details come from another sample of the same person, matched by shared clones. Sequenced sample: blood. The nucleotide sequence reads TGTGCCAGCAGTGAGAGCGGGGGGCTATACGAGCAGTACTTC. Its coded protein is CASSESGGLYEQYF.